The 3 T cell receptor beta chains reported below all come from one sample, sequenced in a study of long-term antiretroviral therapy in people with HIV. It was version v3.0 of the immunoSEQ assay that was run at survey level. Using immunoSEQ multiplex PCR, the repertoire was profiled, and TCRdb retains in-frame clones only, with some absent. The sample yields approximately 17,000 clones, about four fifths seen once. The material sequenced was unsorted PBMCs, taken 0.6 years after starting antiretroviral therapy. The receptors originated from a young woman with HIV.

This clone was found a few times. Compared with germline, one end of the junction differs, possibly owing to a read error. The V gene is TRBV7-7, the J gene TRBJ2-2; unclear D gene. The CDR3 covers 16 residues. Germline lookup yields CDR1 SSHAT and CDR2 FNYEAQ (reference sequence). CDR3 protein: CASSPTGPNGVGELFF. CDR3 sequence (DNA): TGTGCTAGCAGCCCCACCGGGCCCAACGGCGTCGGGGAGCTGTTTTTT.

The V call is TRBV19, the J call TRBJ2-3; the match to TRBD2 covers 9 bases. Germline CDR1 reads LNHDA; CDR2 reads SQIVND (reference sequence). CDR3 length: 15 amino acids. V was pared by 6 bases and J by 3 bases, with 7 bases of the junction left unmatched. The CDR3 DNA sequence: TGTGCCAGTAGCCCAGCGGGGGGTCGTACAGATACGCAGTATTTT. Translating gives CASSPAGGRTDTQYF.

This sequence joins TRBV4-3 and TRBJ2-5; weak D call: TRBD1 (6 bases). Germline CDR1 and CDR2: LGHNA and YSLEER. Trimming shortened V by 0 bases and J by 0 bases, and 17 bases separated the two germline ends. The CDR3 consists of 18 residues. CDR3 amino acids: CASSQEGPPTGYQETQYF. CDR3 nucleotides: TGCGCCAGCAGCCAAGAAGGCCCGCCAACAGGGTACCAAGAGACCCAGTACTTC.